This TCR beta chain comes out of a study of CD8 T cells in ankylosing spondylitis. General observations from the study: Clones that were linked to disease were CD8+ and were relatively rare in peripheral blood. Prior literature has documented some motif variants in synovial fluid and blood from reactive arthritis. Ankylosing spondylitis blood appeared to carry a characteristic TCR beta motif of roughly 8 highly homologous variants.

V gave up 5 bases and J gave up 4 bases; unmatched junction bases: 4. Germline V gene sequence: CDR1 SGHTA, CDR2 FQGTGA. The CDR3 runs to 14 residues. To note about this clonotype: Its specificity is unknown.

Each CDR3 protein is one row after TCRdb ran MiXCR on the 5' RACE reads. The sample lists around 320,000 distinct CDR3 sequences; around 21% were seen once. This sequence was found in a female donor with ankylosing spondylitis or in good health (not recorded which). The chain couples TRBV7-3 to TRBJ2-3, with 9 nucleotides matching TRBD2. Sequences were obtained from blood, either unsorted or a sorted T cell fraction (not recorded which). The CDR3 DNA is TGTGCCAGCAGCCGTAGCGGGGGCCCAGATACGCAGTATTTT. This gives the protein CASSRSGGPDTQYF.